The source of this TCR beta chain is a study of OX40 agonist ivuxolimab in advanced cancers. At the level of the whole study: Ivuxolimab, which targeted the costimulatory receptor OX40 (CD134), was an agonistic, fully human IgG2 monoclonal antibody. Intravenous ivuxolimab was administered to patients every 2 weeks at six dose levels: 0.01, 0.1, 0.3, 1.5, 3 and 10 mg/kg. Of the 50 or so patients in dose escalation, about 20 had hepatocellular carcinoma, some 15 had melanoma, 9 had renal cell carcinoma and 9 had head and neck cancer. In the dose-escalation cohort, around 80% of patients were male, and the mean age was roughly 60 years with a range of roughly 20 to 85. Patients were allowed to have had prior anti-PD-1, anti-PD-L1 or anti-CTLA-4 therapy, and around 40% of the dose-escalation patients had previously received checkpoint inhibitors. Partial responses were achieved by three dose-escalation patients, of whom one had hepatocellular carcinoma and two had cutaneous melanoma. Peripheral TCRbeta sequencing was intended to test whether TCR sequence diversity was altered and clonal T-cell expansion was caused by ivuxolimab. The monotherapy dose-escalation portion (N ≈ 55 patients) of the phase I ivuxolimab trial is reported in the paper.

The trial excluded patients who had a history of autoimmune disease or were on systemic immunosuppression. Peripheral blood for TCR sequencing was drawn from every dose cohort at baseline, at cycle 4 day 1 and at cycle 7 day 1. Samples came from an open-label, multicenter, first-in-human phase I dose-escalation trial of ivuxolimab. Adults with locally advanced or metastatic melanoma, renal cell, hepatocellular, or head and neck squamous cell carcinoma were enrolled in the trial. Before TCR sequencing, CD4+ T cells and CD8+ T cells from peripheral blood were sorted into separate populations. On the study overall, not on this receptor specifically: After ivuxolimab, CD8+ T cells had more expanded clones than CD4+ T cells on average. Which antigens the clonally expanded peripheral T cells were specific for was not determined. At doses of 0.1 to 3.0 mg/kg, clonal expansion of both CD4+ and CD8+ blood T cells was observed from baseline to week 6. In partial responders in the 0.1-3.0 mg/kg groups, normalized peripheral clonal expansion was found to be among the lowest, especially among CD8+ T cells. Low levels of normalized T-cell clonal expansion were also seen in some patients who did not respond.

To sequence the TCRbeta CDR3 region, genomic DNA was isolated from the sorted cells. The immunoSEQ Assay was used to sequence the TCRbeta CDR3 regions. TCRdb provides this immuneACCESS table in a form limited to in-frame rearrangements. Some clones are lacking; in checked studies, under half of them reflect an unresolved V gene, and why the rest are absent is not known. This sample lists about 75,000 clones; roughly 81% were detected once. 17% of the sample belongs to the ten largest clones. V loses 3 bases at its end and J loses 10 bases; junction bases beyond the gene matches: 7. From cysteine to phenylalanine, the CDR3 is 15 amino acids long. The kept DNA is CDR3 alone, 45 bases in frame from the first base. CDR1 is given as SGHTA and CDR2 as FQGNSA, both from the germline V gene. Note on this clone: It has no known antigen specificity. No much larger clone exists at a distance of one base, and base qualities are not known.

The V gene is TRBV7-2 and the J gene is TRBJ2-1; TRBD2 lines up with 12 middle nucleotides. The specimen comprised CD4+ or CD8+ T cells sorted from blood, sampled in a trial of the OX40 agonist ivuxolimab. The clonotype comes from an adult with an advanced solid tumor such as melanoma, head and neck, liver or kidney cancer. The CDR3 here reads CASSFGLAGGREQFF. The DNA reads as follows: TGTGCCAGCAGCTTTGGGCTAGCGGGAGGGCGGGAGCAGTTCTTC.